The source of this T cell receptor beta chain is a study of breast tumors, draining lymph nodes, adjacent tissues. Study observations and caveats: The data were judged consistent with most tumor T cells coming from lymph node and expanding in tumor.

Samples came from axillary lymph nodes draining the breast cancer. In regard to this clonotype: What it recognizes is unknown.

From the multiplex PCR reads, TCRdb called clonotypes with MiXCR, one entry per CDR3 protein. This sample has about 110,000 distinct CDR3 sequences, with more than 25% found just once. Germline values: CDR1 SGHDT, CDR2 YYEEEE. With 4 bases clipped from V and 5 bases from J, the junction kept 13 bases outside the gene matches. The CDR3 has 16 residues. This TCR came from a female donor with breast cancer. Some clones in this sample may be carry-over from other donors' samples. This chain connects TRBV5-6 to TRBJ1-2, with 8 nucleotides matching TRBD1. The sample comprised axillary lymph node tissue. CDR3 loop: CASSRVTGTGLYGYTF. In DNA, the CDR3 is TGTGCCAGCAGCAGGGTGACCGGGACAGGCCTTTATGGCTACACCTTC. The full variable domain, completed using reference TRBV5-6 and TRBJ1-2, is DAGVTQSPTHLIKTRGQQVTLRCSPKSGHDTVSWYQQALGQGPQFIFQYYEEEERQRGNFPDRFSGHQFPNYSSELNVNALLLGDSALYLCASSRVTGTGLYGYTFGSGTRLTVV.